Shown below are 32 T cell receptor beta chains from a single sample sequenced in a study of T cells in Graves' hyperthyroidism and ophthalmopathy. RNA transcripts served as the template for amplifying TCR beta CDR3 regions. Initially, a first-round RT-PCR of the TCR CDR3 employed the HTBI primer set. TCRdb used MiXCR to reprocess the multiplex PCR reads, holding one entry per CDR3 protein. The sample consists of 300,000 to 450,000 distinct CDR3 sequences, about 18% of them appearing once. The specimen was blood. These receptors came from a man aged 18 to 30 with Graves' ophthalmopathy.

This clonotype was observed at least ten times. The chain employs TRBV2 and TRBJ2-1; 8 bases line up with TRBD2. CDR3 length equals 15 residues. V lost 3 bases and J lost 9; bases outside the gene matches: 10. The germline CDR1 and CDR2 sequences are SNHLY and FYNNEI. As DNA, the CDR3 is TGTGCCAGCAGTGACCGAACTAGCGGACTCGGTGAGCAGTTCTTC. It encodes CASSDRTSGLGEQFF.

This clonotype was detected ten times or more. CDR3 in DNA: TGTGCCAGCAGCCAAGAAAGGACAGGAGGAAACTATGGCTACACCTTC. Translated: CASSQERTGGNYGYTF. The V and J genes are TRBV3-1 and TRBJ1-2; 7 nucleotides line up with TRBD1. J was trimmed by 2 bases and V by 0 bases; bases with no gene match: 6. The CDR3 extends over 16 amino acids. Germline loops: CDR1 LGHDT, CDR2 YNNKEL (reference sequence).

This clonotype has at least ten counts. This chain links TRBV2 with TRBJ2-3; D is perhaps TRBD1 or TRBD2 (5 bases each). Germline CDR1 SNHLY, CDR2 FYNNEI. Trimming pared 0 bases from V and 2 bases from J, leaving 9 bases between. The length of the CDR3 is 15 residues. This CDR3 reads CASSEAPGTTDTQYF. CDR3 DNA: TGTGCCAGCAGTGAAGCGCCCGGGACCACAGATACGCAGTATTTT.

This clonotype occurred many times. This chain links TRBV3-1 with TRBJ2-3, with 7 bases lining up with TRBD1. Germline CDR1 reads LGHDT; CDR2 reads YNNKEL (reference sequence). The CDR3 covers 15 residues. J gave up 2 bases and V 3 bases, and 5 bases lay outside the gene matches. CDR3 sequence: CASSHPGQTTDTQYF. CDR3 nucleotide sequence: TGTGCCAGCAGCCACCCGGGACAGACCACAGATACGCAGTATTTT.

The V and J genes are TRBV9 and TRBJ1-2, with D maybe TRBD1 (5 bases). Trimming stripped 0 bases from V and 6 bases from J, with 18 bases between. Germline-derived CDR1 and CDR2 are SGDLS and YYNGEE. The CDR3 is made up of 16 amino acids. The CDR3, as DNA: TGTGCCAGCAGCGTAGGGGGAAGGGGCCGGGAGGATGGCTACACCTTC. Amino acids: CASSVGGRGREDGYTF.

This clonotype was picked up many times. This chain links TRBV5-1 with TRBJ2-2, with D maybe TRBD2 (7 bases). CDR1 SGHRS and CDR2 YFSETQ come from the germline V gene. The V and J ends lost 4 bases and 5 bases respectively, with 15 bases between them. CDR3 length: 15 residues. This CDR3 is CASSTGHGRTGELFF. In nucleotides, the CDR3 is TGCGCCAGCAGCACGGGACACGGGAGGACCGGGGAGCTGTTTTTT.

There are many counts of this clonotype. The chain has TRBV5-1 and TRBJ1-1, with D unresolved. Trimming removed 1 base at V and 0 bases at J, with 10 bases between. The CDR3 loop spans 15 amino acids. The germline CDR1 and CDR2 sequences are SGHRS and YFSETQ. The CDR3 reads CASSLWADLNTEAFF. The CDR3, as DNA: TGCGCCAGCAGCTTGTGGGCAGATTTGAACACTGAAGCTTTCTTT.

This clonotype was counted many times. The genes are TRBV12-3 or TRBV12-4 and TRBJ1-1; 8 nucleotides line up with TRBD1. V lost 2 bases to trimming and J lost 5 bases; unmatched junction nucleotides: 4. This CDR3 spans 14 amino acids. The CDR3 DNA reads as TGTGCCAGCAGTTTAACAGGGGGGAAAACTGAAGCTTTCTTT. Residues: CASSLTGGKTEAFF.

This clonotype showed up just a few times. The V call is TRBV11-2, the J call TRBJ1-4; TRBD1 matches 9 bases. Germline CDR1 is SGHAT and CDR2 is FQNNGV. The CDR3 spans 16 residues. The J segment lost 5 bases and the V segment lost 3 bases, leaving 7 bases of the junction unmatched. CDR3 nucleotides: TGTGCCAGCAGCTTTGGCACAGGGGGCGCGAATGAAAAACTGTTTTTT. Protein: CASSFGTGGANEKLFF.

This clonotype has at least ten counts. This chain uses TRBV10-2 with TRBJ1-5; no clear D. Germline V gene lookup returns CDR1 WSHSY and CDR2 SAAADI. The CDR3 runs 13 residues. V was cut by 6 bases and J by 3 bases, with 9 bases left in between. The CDR3 DNA reads as TGCGCCAGCAGAGGGAGAATCAATCAGCCCCAGCATTTT. This encodes CASRGRINQPQHF.

J is TRBJ1-6 and V is TRBV12-3 or TRBV12-4; D is perhaps TRBD1 (5 bases). Deletions cut 3 bases from V and 8 bases from J, with 11 bases between. The CDR3 sequence is 14 residues long. The CDR3 DNA reads as TGTGCCAGCAGTTTTTCGGGGGTGGATTCACCCCTCCACTTT. This codes for CASSFSGVDSPLHF.

The V gene is TRBV2, the J gene TRBJ2-7, with 16 bases identical to TRBD2. After removal of 5 bases from V and 7 bases from J, the junction contained 5 bases not matched to a gene. Germline assignment: CDR1 SNHLY and CDR2 FYNNEI. The CDR3 has 15 residues. The CDR3 DNA reads as TGTGCCAGCAGTCCGGGACTAGCGGGAGGGCCTGAGCAGTACTTC. Its translation: CASSPGLAGGPEQYF.

This rearrangement joins TRBV11-2 to TRBJ1-1, with D possibly TRBD1 on 5 matching bases. The germline V and J ends were trimmed by 1 base and 1 base, with 7 bases remaining between them. Germline V lookup: CDR1 SGHAT, CDR2 FQNNGV. The CDR3 totals 14 residues. This chain's CDR3 is CASSLVRENTEAFF. As DNA, the CDR3 is TGTGCCAGCAGCTTAGTCAGGGAGAACACTGAAGCTTTCTTT.

This clonotype was seen more than once but under ten times. The rearrangement links TRBV13 to TRBJ1-1, with 9 positions matching TRBD1. The CDR3 sequence is 18 residues long. J gave up 3 bases and V 0 bases, and 11 bases lay outside the gene matches. Germline values: CDR1 PRHDT, CDR2 FYEKMQ (reference sequence). Here the CDR3 DNA reads TGTGCCAGCAGCTTAGGAGGGCCTACAGGGGGCGCGGACACTGAAGCTTTCTTT. This codes for CASSLGGPTGGADTEAFF.

This clonotype was recorded many times. The chain employs TRBV11-2 and TRBJ2-5, with D maybe TRBD1 (6 bases). The CDR3 length is 15 residues. V was clipped by 8 bases and J by 5 bases, with 21 bases between them. Germline assignment: CDR1 SGHAT and CDR2 FQNNGV. The CDR3 sequence: CASRPPGAEGETQYF. The DNA for the CDR3 is TGTGCCAGCCGGCCGCCAGGGGCCGAGGGGGAGACCCAGTACTTC.

As DNA, the CDR3 is TGCGCCAGCAGAATGCTTGGCGGGGGAGGCAATGAGCAGTTCTTC. Amino acids: CASRMLGGGGNEQFF. This chain joins TRBV5-1 and TRBJ2-1; 7 bases are shared with TRBD2. The CDR3 contains 15 residues. V dropped 5 bases and J dropped 6; count of bases not matched to a gene: 11. CDR1 is SGHRS, CDR2 YFSETQ, per germline.

Many counts were recorded for this clonotype. The J gene is TRBJ2-5, the V gene TRBV11-2; D is ambiguous. Germline V gene sequence: CDR1 SGHAT, CDR2 FQNNGV. This CDR3 spans 13 amino acids. V dropped 0 bases and J dropped 4 bases, with 6 bases sitting between them. For the CDR3, the DNA is TGTGCCAGCAGCTTAGATCGCCGAGAGACCCAGTACTTC. Translating gives CASSLDRRETQYF.

V and J are TRBV15 and TRBJ2-6, with D perhaps given as TRBD1 or TRBD2 (5 bases each). This CDR3 contains 14 residues. Germline V gene sequence: CDR1 LNHNV, CDR2 YYDKDF (reference sequence). With 8 bases removed from V and 0 bases from J, the gap between germline ends came to 8 bases. The CDR3 loop reads CATGTGSGANVLTF. In DNA, the CDR3 is TGTGCCACCGGGACCGGCTCTGGGGCCAACGTCCTGACTTTC.

This clonotype occurred a few times. The genes are TRBV6-4 and TRBJ1-1; 8 bases line up with TRBD1. CDR3 length: 16 residues. J was trimmed by 2 bases and V by 5 bases; bases with no gene match: 10. From germline, CDR1 is MRHNA and CDR2 SNTAGT. The chain's CDR3 is CASSPRGTGPNTEAFF. The CDR3 region has the DNA TGTGCCAGCAGTCCTCGAGGGACAGGACCAAACACTGAAGCTTTCTTT.

The gene calls are TRBV19 and TRBJ1-2; TRBD1 aligns across 8 bases. Germline V gene lookup returns CDR1 LNHDA and CDR2 SQIVND (reference sequence). After removal of 1 base from V and 7 bases from J, the junction contained 14 bases not matched to a gene. The CDR3 sequence is 17 residues long. The DNA of the CDR3 is TGTGCCAGTAGTATAGTACGTCGAGCGACAGGGGCCGGTGGCTACACCTTC. Translation: CASSIVRRATGAGGYTF.

This clonotype was counted ten times or more. The gene calls are TRBV9 and TRBJ1-2, with TRBD1 identical over 7 bases. The V gene's germline CDR1 is SGDLS and CDR2 YYNGEE. V gave up 3 bases and J gave up 8 bases; unmatched junction bases: 4. This CDR3 is 12 amino acids long. CDR3 amino acids: CASSATGTGYTF. The CDR3 DNA follows: TGTGCCAGCAGCGCGACAGGGACCGGCTACACCTTC. Full variable domain (rest looked up from reference TRBV9 and TRBJ1-2): DSGVTQTPKHLITATGQRVTLRCSPRSGDLSVYWYQQSLDQGLQFLIQYYNGEERAKGNILERFSAQQFPDLHSELNLSSLELGDSALYFCASSATGTGYTFGSGTRLTVV.

This rearrangement joins TRBV28 to TRBJ1-2; 9 bases align to TRBD1. The germline CDR1 and CDR2 sequences are MDHEN and SYDVKM. J was trimmed by 4 bases and V by 5 bases; bases with no gene match: 11. This CDR3 region has 16 residues. DNA of the CDR3: TGTGCCAGCAGTCGCCCCGGGACAGGGTTCCTCTATGGCTACACCTTC. Its translation: CASSRPGTGFLYGYTF.

V usage is TRBV5-4 and J usage is TRBJ1-2; 8 bases line up with TRBD1. The trim removed 0 bases at V and 7 bases at J, leaving 11 bases unmatched. This CDR3 has 16 residues. Germline V lookup: CDR1 SGHNT, CDR2 YYREEE (reference sequence). CDR3 sequence reads: CASSLVTTQGARGYTF. The CDR3 coding sequence is TGTGCCAGCAGCTTGGTCACGACCCAGGGGGCGCGTGGCTACACCTTC.

The CDR3 DNA sequence: TGTGCCAGCAGCTTCAGGGACAGTAATTCACCCCTCCACTTT. It encodes CASSFRDSNSPLHF. J is TRBJ1-6 and V is TRBV7-2, with TRBD1 matching over 7 bases. CDR3 length equals 14 residues. Trimming removed 3 bases from V and 6 bases from J; junction bases left unmatched: 2. The germline gives CDR1 SGHTA, CDR2 FQGNSA.

In this sample, this clonotype turned up many times. This chain connects TRBV5-1 to TRBJ1-1; TRBD1 might be the D (6 bases). Germline V gene data show CDR1 as SGHRS and CDR2 as YFSETQ. The V end was cut by 4 bases, the J end by 1 base, with 14 bases between. The CDR3 is made up of 15 amino acids. CDR3 coding DNA: TGCGCCAGCAGCGCCCTGGGGGGGGCGAACACTGAAGCTTTCTTT. Its translation: CASSALGGANTEAFF.

This clonotype was observed a handful of times. V gene TRBV29-1 combines with J gene TRBJ2-5; a weak D match, TRBD1 (7 bases). The germline V gene has CDR1 SQVTM and CDR2 ANQGSEA. The V and J ends lost 1 base and 5 bases respectively, with 20 bases between them. The CDR3 is 16 amino acids. Here the CDR3 reads CSVEGTLEGAGETQYF. For the CDR3, the DNA is TGCAGCGTTGAAGGGACCCTGGAGGGGGCTGGGGAGACCCAGTACTTC.

This clonotype was picked up a small number of times. Relative to the germline gene, one junction end is altered; a read error may explain this. This chain joins TRBV28 and TRBJ2-1; D may be TRBD1 (6 bases). The CDR3 is 14 amino acids. Germline V gene sequence: CDR1 MDHEN, CDR2 SYDVKM. This CDR3 reads CAGSSGASYNEQFF. Here the CDR3 DNA reads TGTGCCGGCAGCTCAGGGGCTTCCTACAATGAGCAGTTCTTC.

This clonotype turned up a few times. The gene calls are TRBV5-6 and TRBJ2-3, with TRBD1 matching over 7 bases. J lost 1 base, V lost 3 bases, and 8 bases had no gene match. The CDR3 extends over 16 amino acids. Germline assignment: CDR1 SGHDT and CDR2 YYEEEE. The CDR3 region is CASSSTGWGGTDTQYF. DNA of the CDR3: TGTGCCAGCAGCTCGACAGGGTGGGGCGGCACAGATACGCAGTATTTT.

This chain uses TRBV4-1 with TRBJ1-6; D uncertain. There are 15 residues in the CDR3. Germline V lookup: CDR1 MGHRA, CDR2 YSYEKL. Trimming pared 1 base from V and 10 bases from J, leaving 14 bases between. For the CDR3, the DNA is TGCGCCAGCAGCCAAGGTCAGGTTTCTCACTCACCCCTCCACTTT. Residues: CASSQGQVSHSPLHF.

The chain is built from TRBV7-3 and TRBJ2-2; 16 nucleotides match TRBD2. The CDR3 contains 17 residues. The ends lost 5 bases at V and 6 bases at J; junction bases unmatched: 6. Germline CDR1 is SGHTA and CDR2 is FQGTGA. The CDR3 is CASSETGTSGGAGELFF. The CDR3 DNA follows: TGTGCCAGCAGCGAAACCGGGACTAGCGGGGGGGCCGGGGAGCTGTTTTTT. Full variable domain (outside the CDR3, taken from reference TRBV7-3 and TRBJ2-2): GAGVSQTPSNKVTEKGKYVELRCDPISGHTALYWYRQSLGQGPEFLIYFQGTGAADDSGLPNDRFFAVRPEGSVSTLKIQRTERGDSAVYLCASSETGTSGGAGELFFGEGSRLTVL.

J is TRBJ1-3 and V is TRBV2; tentatively, D is TRBD1 (5 bases). The CDR3 extends over 13 amino acids. Germline assignment: CDR1 SNHLY and CDR2 FYNNEI. The V end lost 7 bases, the J end lost 4 bases, and 11 bases lay between the germline ends. DNA for the CDR3: TGTGCCAGCACAGGGCAGGCAGGAAACACCATATATTTT. This codes for CASTGQAGNTIYF.

This clonotype appeared many times. This chain uses TRBV20-1 with TRBJ2-1; possible D gene TRBD2, 6 bases. The CDR3 runs 14 residues. Looked up from germline, CDR1 is DFQATT and CDR2 is SNEGSKA (reference sequence). The V gene lost 4 bases and the J gene lost 4 bases, with 14 bases spanning the gap. CDR3 residues: CSATGDSTYNEQFF. The DNA for the CDR3 is TGCAGTGCTACTGGGGACTCCACTTACAATGAGCAGTTCTTC.